These 25 T cell receptor beta chains were all obtained from the same sample, sequenced in a study of T-cell memory formation after mild COVID-19 (dated by TCRdb to the early 2020s). Library preparation used 5' RACE. Sequencer: Illumina NovaSeq 6000. The public reads were run again by TCRdb, first through fastp at Q25 and then through MiXCR, and only productive beta chains were kept. Entries are consolidated by CDR3 protein sequence, retaining the most common genes and DNA. Recorded for this sample are some 13,000 distinct CDR3 sequences; around 13% of them occurred a single time. Almost 50% of the sample lies in the top ten. The sequenced sample was PBMCs or a T cell subset sorted from them (not recorded which). All receptors derive from an adult woman who had mild COVID-19 (a few samples of this study predate the infection). The sample titles of this study are shuffled in the database, so cell type and time point are left out; the donor was told from shared clones.

This clonotype was observed many times. The rearrangement links TRBV6-6 to TRBJ2-1; D is ambiguous. The CDR3 covers 11 residues. The ends were cut back, 6 bases at V and 6 bases at J, with 6 bases in the middle. Germline assignment: CDR1 MNHNY and CDR2 SVGAGI (reference sequence). The CDR3 DNA sequence: TGTGCCAGCAGCCTAACCAATGAGCAGTTCTTC. The encoded protein is CASSLTNEQFF.

This clonotype showed up just a few times. This chain joins TRBV3-1 and TRBJ2-7, with 9 bases matching TRBD1. The V gene's germline CDR1 is LGHDT and CDR2 YNNKEL (reference sequence). V was pared by 3 bases and J by 0 bases, with 6 bases of the junction left unmatched. This CDR3 spans 16 amino acids. The CDR3 bases are TGTGCCAGCAGCCAGGACGGACAGGGGCTCTCCTACGAGCAGTACTTC. As protein: CASSQDGQGLSYEQYF.

This clonotype was observed at least ten times. The CDR3 is CASSSNRDPRNTIYF. The CDR3 nucleotides are TGTGCCAGCAGCTCGAACCGGGACCCTAGAAACACCATATATTTT. The chain uses TRBV7-9 and TRBJ1-3; tentative D call: TRBD1 (5 bases). This CDR3 region has 15 residues. CDR1 SEHNR and CDR2 FQNEAQ come from the germline V gene (reference sequence). Deletions cut 4 bases from V and 5 bases from J, with 15 bases between.

This clonotype appeared many times. The gene calls are TRBV9 and TRBJ2-1; 12 nucleotides match TRBD2. This CDR3 region has 17 residues. The germline gives CDR1 SGDLS, CDR2 YYNGEE. V dropped 3 bases and J dropped 5; count of bases not matched to a gene: 9. The CDR3 loop is CASSDHLGLAGHNEQFF. For the CDR3, the DNA is TGTGCCAGCAGCGATCACCTTGGACTAGCGGGGCACAATGAGCAGTTCTTC.

The sample holds many counts of this clonotype. This rearrangement joins TRBV5-1 to TRBJ2-1, with 12 bases matching TRBD1. Germline V gene data show CDR1 as SGHRS and CDR2 as YFSETQ. Trimming removed 4 bases from V and 1 base from J; junction bases left unmatched: 3. The CDR3 runs to 16 residues. The CDR3 coding sequence is TGCGCCAGCAGCGGGACAGGGGGCACGTCCTACAATGAGCAGTTCTTC. Translated, it gives CASSGTGGTSYNEQFF. Supplemented by reference TRBV5-1 and TRBJ2-1, the full variable domain reads KAGVTQTPRYLIKTRGQQVTLSCSPISGHRSVSWYQQTPGQGLQFLFEYFSETQRNKGNFPGRFSGRQFSNSRSEMNVSTLELGDSALYLCASSGTGGTSYNEQFFGPGTRLTVL.

There are a few counts of this clonotype. The junction departs from the called germline gene at one end, perhaps through a read error. The chain combines TRBV7-7 with TRBJ1-1; D remains ambiguous. Germline V gene data show CDR1 as SSHAT and CDR2 as FNYEAQ (reference sequence). The CDR3 has 13 amino acids. The CDR3 reads CASSALGNSEAFF. The CDR3 coding sequence is TGTGCCAGCAGCGCCCTCGGGAACTCTGAAGCTTTCTTT. The full variable domain, its missing parts supplied by reference TRBV7-7 and TRBJ1-1, is GAGVSQSPRYKVTKRGQDVTLRCDPISSHATLYWYQQALGQGPEFLTYFNYEAQPDKSGLPSDRFSAERPEGSISTLTIQRTEQRDSAMYRCASSALGNSEAFFGQGTRLTVV.

The table lists this clonotype with many counts. This chain connects TRBV18 to TRBJ1-1; perhaps TRBD1 as D (5 bases). The germline gives CDR1 KGHSH, CDR2 LQKENI. The CDR3 is 15 amino acids. V lost 1 base and J lost 1, with 10 bases in between. The chain's CDR3 is CASSPLQTENTEAFF. In nucleotides, the CDR3 is TGTGCCAGCTCACCACTCCAGACAGAGAACACTGAAGCTTTCTTT.

The chain links TRBV7-9 to TRBJ2-1; the D gene is possibly TRBD2 (5 bases). V lost 4 bases to trimming and J lost 6 bases, with 16 bases between them. The germline V gene has CDR1 SEHNR and CDR2 FQNEAQ (reference sequence). The CDR3 totals 15 residues. The chain's CDR3 is CASSSTTRGGNEQFF. The CDR3 DNA reads TGTGCCAGCAGCTCGACTACTCGCGGCGGCAATGAGCAGTTCTTC.

This clonotype was observed a single time. The chain is built from TRBV6-1 and TRBJ1-3; the match to TRBD1 covers 9 bases. J was trimmed by 8 bases and V by 6 bases; bases with no gene match: 8. Germline V CDR1 and CDR2: MNHNS, SASEGT. The CDR3 is made up of 14 amino acids. The CDR3: CASRRTGASDTIYF. As DNA, the CDR3 is TGTGCCAGCAGAAGGACAGGGGCCAGCGACACCATATATTTT.

There are many counts of this clonotype. The chain joins TRBV5-1 to TRBJ1-1, with 8 positions matching TRBD1. The V gene end was trimmed by 6 bases and the J gene end by 1 base; junction bases not matched to a gene: 8. Germline CDR1 SGHRS, CDR2 YFSETQ. This CDR3 has 15 amino acids. In nucleotides, the CDR3 is TGCGCCAGCACCCTTATCGACAGGGGGAACACTGAAGCTTTCTTT. Amino acids: CASTLIDRGNTEAFF.

This clonotype has a count of ten or more. V is TRBV5-1 and J is TRBJ1-2, with D possibly matching TRBD1 (5 bases). In germline, CDR1 is SGHRS, CDR2 YFSETQ. The V end was cut by 4 bases, the J end by 8 bases, with 15 bases between. There are 13 residues in the CDR3. In DNA, the CDR3 is TGCGCCAGCAGCCTCGACAGTCCCGGAGGCTACACCTTC. Amino acid sequence: CASSLDSPGGYTF.

This clonotype was recorded at least ten times. V is TRBV6-5 and J is TRBJ2-1; D is unclear. The CDR3 sequence is 14 residues long. Trimming took 1 base from V and 8 from J, leaving 12 bases between them. The germline CDR1 and CDR2 sequences are MNHEY and SVGAGI. For the CDR3, the DNA is TGTGCCAGCAGTTACTGGAATCTCGGCGATGAGCAGTTCTTC. Translation gives CASSYWNLGDEQFF.

There are many counts of this clonotype. The chain recombines TRBV4-1 with TRBJ2-3, with D perhaps matching TRBD2 (6 bases). The germline gives CDR1 MGHRA, CDR2 YSYEKL. V gave up 2 bases and J gave up 6 bases, with 21 bases separating them. The CDR3 runs 17 residues. CDR3 protein: CASSQRSAGPLGDTQYF. In DNA, the CDR3 is TGCGCCAGCAGCCAAAGAAGTGCGGGGCCCCTCGGCGATACGCAGTATTTT.

This clonotype was recorded at least ten times. The rearrangement links TRBV7-7 to TRBJ2-1, with D unclear. There are 15 residues in the CDR3. Germline CDR1 and CDR2: SSHAT and FNYEAQ (reference sequence). Trimming stripped 3 bases from V and 0 bases from J, with 9 bases between. For the CDR3, the DNA is TGTGCCAGCAGCTTGGACGGAGACTCCTACAATGAGCAGTTCTTC. The encoded protein is CASSLDGDSYNEQFF.

This clonotype was seen repeatedly, ten times or more. The CDR3 nucleotides read TGCAGTGCTAGATCAACAGGGTACGAGCAGTACTTC. Translating it yields CSARSTGYEQYF. This sequence joins TRBV20-1 and TRBJ2-7, with a weak D call TRBD1 (6 bases). This CDR3 has 12 residues. Germline assignment: CDR1 DFQATT and CDR2 SNEGSKA (reference sequence). Trimming took off 2 bases at V and 4 bases at J, with 9 bases between the two ends.

The chain combines TRBV6-6 with TRBJ2-7; possible D gene TRBD1, 5 bases. V was clipped by 8 bases and J by 3 bases, with 23 bases between them. There are 16 residues in the CDR3. Germline values: CDR1 MNHNY, CDR2 SVGAGI (reference sequence). The CDR3: CASSLGHRLNDYEQYF. The CDR3 DNA reads TGTGCCAGCTCCCTCGGCCACAGGCTAAATGACTACGAGCAGTACTTC.

This clonotype was recorded many times. The chain couples TRBV24-1 to TRBJ2-1, with D maybe TRBD2 (5 bases). V lost 6 bases to trimming and J lost 3 bases, with 17 bases between them. The CDR3 is 16 amino acids. Per the germline V gene, CDR1 is KGHDR and CDR2 is SFDVKD. This CDR3 reads CATSPTRRGFYNEQFF. In DNA, the CDR3 is TGTGCCACCAGTCCGACCAGACGGGGATTCTACAATGAGCAGTTCTTC.

J is TRBJ1-5 and V is TRBV4-3; TRBD1 is a possible D gene (5 bases). The germline V and J ends were trimmed by 4 bases and 6 bases, with 16 bases remaining between them. CDR1 is LGHNA and CDR2 is YSLEER in the germline V gene. CDR3 length: 15 amino acids. The CDR3 DNA is TGCGCCAGCAGCCGCAGTTGGGGCGGTGGTCAGCCCCAGCATTTT. Residues: CASSRSWGGGQPQHF.

This clonotype was counted ten times or more. V is TRBV10-3 and J is TRBJ2-5, with TRBD2 matching over 7 bases. CDR3 length: 16 amino acids. Germline V gives CDR1 ENHRY, CDR2 SYGVKD. The trim removed 4 bases at V and 3 bases at J, leaving 11 bases unmatched. DNA for the CDR3: TGTGCCATCAGTGGCGATTTGGGGGGGATAAAAGAGACCCAGTACTTC. It codes for CAISGDLGGIKETQYF.

This clonotype was picked up many times. The chain recombines TRBV7-9 with TRBJ2-7, with D unclear. Trimming cost V 3 bases and J 0 bases, with 9 bases left between them. Per germline, CDR1 SEHNR and CDR2 FQNEAQ (reference sequence). CDR3 size: 14 residues. The DNA for the CDR3 is TGTGCCAGCAGCTTCAGCGAGAGCTCCTACGAGCAGTACTTC. This sequence encodes CASSFSESSYEQYF.

This clonotype was observed at least ten times. V and J are TRBV6-2 or TRBV6-3 and TRBJ2-1, with D hard to call. The CDR3 is 11 residues long. Germline CDR1 and CDR2: MNHEY and SVGEGT. V lost 6 bases and J lost 9, with 9 bases in between. CDR3 in amino acids: CASRSMGEQFF. The CDR3, as DNA: TGTGCCAGCAGGTCCATGGGTGAGCAGTTCTTC.

This clonotype has ten or more counts. The chain joins TRBV6-5 to TRBJ1-2, with D possibly matching TRBD1 (6 bases). Trimming left V 6 bases short and J 4 bases short, with 18 bases between. The CDR3 totals 15 residues. The V gene's germline CDR1 is MNHEY and CDR2 SVGAGI. DNA of the CDR3: TGTGCCAGCAGGACAAGGGGGGCAGCGGTCTATGGCTACACCTTC. Translating it yields CASRTRGAAVYGYTF.

This clonotype showed up many times. One end of the junction does not line up with germline, which may come from a read error. The chain links TRBV5-5 to TRBJ2-1; D is perhaps TRBD2 (6 bases). This CDR3 is 11 amino acids long. CDR1 and CDR2 from the germline V gene are SGHKS and YYEKEE (reference sequence). Written as DNA, the CDR3 is TGTGCCAGCAGCTTGGCCTCTCGACTAGTTTTC. It yields the protein CASSLASRLVF.

This clonotype turned up a few times. The chain is built from TRBV21-1 and TRBJ1-1; the table names TRBD1, a call not compared with the DNA. TRBV21-1 is given as a pseudogene. This CDR3 region has 17 residues. CDR3 nucleotide sequence: TGTGCCAGCAGCAAAGAGGGGACAGGGGGCGCCGCCACTGAAGCTTTCTTT. Encoded protein: CASSKEGTGGAATEAFF.

This clonotype was counted at least ten times. The chain combines TRBV15 with TRBJ1-6, with D possibly matching TRBD1 (5 bases). Germline CDR1 and CDR2: LNHNV and YYDKDF (reference sequence). Trimming cost V 1 base and J 0 bases, with 10 bases left between them. This CDR3 has 17 residues. As DNA, the CDR3 is TGTGCCACCAGCAGAGTGGGGGTGAGCTCCTATAATTCACCCCTCCACTTT. Protein product: CATSRVGVSSYNSPLHF.